This T cell receptor (beta chain) originates from a study of blood T cell repertoires in COVID-19. Overall study: The United States, Italy and Spain provided the acute and convalescent COVID-19 samples.

In germline, CDR1 is SNHLY, CDR2 FYNNEI. The CDR3 is 16 amino acids. V was pared by 6 bases and J by 2 bases, with 12 bases of the junction left unmatched. Original analysis: Using reference gene primer amplification, nucleated cell counts were estimated. Libraries were prepared by immunoSEQ multiplex PCR; TCRdb keeps only in-frame clonotypes and omits some of them. V, J and clone size are taken as reported in that table, and D and trimming were inferred from the DNA itself. The data contain tens of thousands of clones, roughly 90% of them singletons. This clone was seen more than once but under ten times.

The sequenced sample consisted of peripheral blood. The clonotype was recovered from a man in his 60s with acute or convalescent COVID-19. The V call is TRBV2, the J call TRBJ1-2; the match to TRBD1 covers 7 bases. DNA for the CDR3: TGTGCCAGCAGCGAGGACAGGCCCCAGAACAACTATGGCTACACCTTC. Residues: CASSEDRPQNNYGYTF.